Each of the 9 T cell receptor beta chains below was sequenced from the same sample in a study of control samples from healthy donors and cancer patients. Method: immunoSEQ multiplex PCR; TCRdb's copy keeps in-frame clones and lacks some. The sample has about 98,000 clones; about 91% are singletons. Sequencing used blood. The receptors were gathered from a young woman in good health.

The V and J genes are TRBV15 and TRBJ1-1; 10 positions match TRBD1. Per germline, CDR1 LNHNV and CDR2 YYDKDF (reference sequence). The junction had 8 bases not matched to a gene; V was cut back by 5 bases and J by 2 bases. CDR3 length: 16 amino acids. The CDR3 sequence: CATSPRDRGFNTEAFF. In nucleotides, the CDR3 is TGTGCCACCAGCCCTCGGGACAGGGGTTTTAACACTGAAGCTTTCTTT.

V usage is TRBV27 and J usage is TRBJ2-7, with a weak D call TRBD1 (6 bases). V lost 4 bases and J lost 7, with 17 bases in between. The germline CDR1 and CDR2 sequences are MNHEY and SMNVEV (reference sequence). The CDR3 contains 14 residues. This CDR3 is CASSYGTRPREQYF. Written as DNA, the CDR3 is TGTGCCAGCAGTTACGGGACACGCCCGAGGGAGCAGTACTTC.

This clone was observed a single time. The J gene is TRBJ2-7, the V gene TRBV21-1. TRBV21-1 constitutes a pseudogene. The CDR3 consists of 15 residues. CDR3 sequence reads: CASSKGREGGFEQYF. The CDR3 DNA follows: TGTGCCAGCAGCAAGGGAAGGGAAGGGGGGTTCGAGCAGTACTTC.

V usage is TRBV3-1 (or the pseudogene TRBV3-2) and J usage is TRBJ2-3; TRBD2 matches 11 bases. Germline V gene lookup returns CDR1 LGHDT and CDR2 YNNKEL (reference sequence). The length of the CDR3 is 16 residues. The trim removed 4 bases at V and 2 bases at J, leaving 5 bases unmatched. CDR3 sequence reads: CASSRLAGGPTDTQYF. The CDR3, as DNA: TGTGCCAGCAGCCGCTTAGCGGGAGGGCCCACAGATACGCAGTATTTT.

The chain carries TRBV11-2 and TRBJ2-1, with 8 bases identical to TRBD2. CDR3 length: 15 residues. The V and J ends lost 2 bases and 0 bases, in that order; junction bases with no gene match: 0. CDR1 and CDR2 (germline): SGHAT, FQNNGV. CDR3 coding DNA: TGTGCCAGCAGCTTAAGCGGGAGCTCCTACAATGAGCAGTTCTTC. This encodes CASSLSGSSYNEQFF. The whole variable domain, remainder taken from reference TRBV11-2 and TRBJ2-1, is EAGVAQSPRYKIIEKRQSVAFWCNPISGHATLYWYQQILGQGPKLLIQFQNNGVVDDSQLPKDRFSAERLKGVDSTLKIQPAKLEDSAVYLCASSLSGSSYNEQFFGPGTRLTVL.

The rearrangement links TRBV27 to TRBJ1-6, with a possible D match to TRBD1 (6 bases). V was cut by 4 bases and J by 7 bases, with 14 bases left in between. Germline-derived CDR1 and CDR2 are MNHEY and SMNVEV (reference sequence). The CDR3 consists of 15 residues. CDR3 amino acids: CASSSPQGRNSPLHF. The CDR3 bases are TGTGCCAGCAGTTCCCCACAGGGTAGAAATTCACCCCTCCACTTT.

The gene calls are TRBV6-1 and TRBJ1-6; D not resolved. The CDR3 spans 14 residues. The V gene lost 3 bases and the J gene lost 2 bases, with 5 bases spanning the gap. Germline V gives CDR1 MNHNS, CDR2 SASEGT. The DNA of the CDR3 is TGTGCCAGCAGTGACGGCCCCTATAATTCACCCCTCCACTTT. Its protein is CASSDGPYNSPLHF.

V is TRBV14 and J is TRBJ1-1; tentatively, D is TRBD1 (6 bases). This CDR3 has 20 residues. Trimming cost V 1 base and J 3 bases, with 27 bases left between them. Germline values: CDR1 SGHDN, CDR2 FVKESK. The CDR3 here is CASSQGSGVRWGQGYTEAFF. The CDR3 DNA is TGTGCCAGCAGCCAAGGCTCGGGGGTTCGGTGGGGGCAGGGGTACACTGAAGCTTTCTTT.

In its sample, this clone was seen once. The chain has TRBV13 and TRBJ2-5, with D maybe TRBD1 (6 bases). The V gene lost 4 bases and the J gene lost 2 bases, with 20 bases spanning the gap. This CDR3 contains 17 residues. Looked up from germline, CDR1 is PRHDT and CDR2 is FYEKMQ (reference sequence). CDR3 DNA: TGTGCCAGCAGCTCAAGGGGGACATCCGACTGGCAAGAGACCCAGTACTTC. Amino acid sequence: CASSSRGTSDWQETQYF.